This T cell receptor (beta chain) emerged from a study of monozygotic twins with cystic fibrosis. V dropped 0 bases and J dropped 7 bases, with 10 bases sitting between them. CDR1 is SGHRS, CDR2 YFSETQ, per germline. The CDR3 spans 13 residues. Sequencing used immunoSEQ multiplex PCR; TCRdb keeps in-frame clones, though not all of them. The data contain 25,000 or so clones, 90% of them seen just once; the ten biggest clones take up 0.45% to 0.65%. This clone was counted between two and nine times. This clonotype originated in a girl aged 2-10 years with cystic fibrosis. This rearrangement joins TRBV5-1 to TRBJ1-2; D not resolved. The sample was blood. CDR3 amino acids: CASSLGPGGGYTF. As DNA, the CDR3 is TGCGCCAGCAGCTTGGGTCCGGGAGGTGGCTACACCTTC.